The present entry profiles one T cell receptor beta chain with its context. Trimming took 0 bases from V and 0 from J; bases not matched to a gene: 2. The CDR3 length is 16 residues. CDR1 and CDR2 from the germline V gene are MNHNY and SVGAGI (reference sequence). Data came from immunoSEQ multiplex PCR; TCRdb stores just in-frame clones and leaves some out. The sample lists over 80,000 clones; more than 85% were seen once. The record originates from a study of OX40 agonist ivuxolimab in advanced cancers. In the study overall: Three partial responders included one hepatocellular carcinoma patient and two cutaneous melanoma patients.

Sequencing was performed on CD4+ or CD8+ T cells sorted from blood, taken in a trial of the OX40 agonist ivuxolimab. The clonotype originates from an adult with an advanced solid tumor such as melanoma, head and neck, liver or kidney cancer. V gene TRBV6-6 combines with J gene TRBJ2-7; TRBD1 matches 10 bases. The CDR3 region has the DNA TGTGCCAGCAGTTACTCGACAGGGGGCGTCTCCTACGAGCAGTACGTC. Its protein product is CASSYSTGGVSYEQYV.